This entry concerns a single TCR beta chain. No cognate antigen has been identified for it. Base qualities were left out, and no much larger clone turns up one base away. This sample is part of a study of blood T cell repertoires in COVID-19 (dated by TCRdb to about 2020). Describing the broader study: Collaborator samples came from the United States, Italy and Spain and covered acute and convalescent phases of COVID-19. The material from the prospective study consisted of cDNA or gDNA derived from T cells, B-cell-depleted T cells, or PBMCs. Deeply sampled blood TCRbeta repertoires from subjects exposed to, actively infected with, or recovered from COVID-19 were included in the dataset. A freely available public database, intended as a resource for researchers studying the immune response to SARS-CoV-2, is where the repertoires were released. The samples were drawn from two sources: the first 160 participants of the ongoing ImmuneRACE study, and fewer than 1,500 subjects contributed by 6 global collaborators. A de-identified subject ID, COVID-19 status, age in years and sex were almost always included in the sample metadata. HLA class I and class II types, where available, came from metadata supplied by the sample provider rather than from assay-based typing. Broad study findings and their caveats: How much clinical and demographic metadata was included differed by source and by participant, and the metadata was provided uncurated.

Enrolling through a virtual design, the prospective study's participants ranged in age from roughly 18 to 90 years and lived across about two dozen United States geographic areas. To assign participants to cohorts, the prospective study relied on clinical history that participants themselves reported in a screening survey and a study questionnaire. Exposed participants had been in contact with someone with a PCR-confirmed or clinician-diagnosed COVID-19 case within 2 weeks of study entry. In the prospective study, whole blood, serum and a nasopharyngeal or oropharyngeal swab were collected from each participant by mobile phlebotomists. Additional blood draws and questionnaires over an approximately 2-month period could optionally be provided by prospective study participants. Blood samples from the prospective study were shipped frozen or at room temperature prior to DNA extraction. TCRbeta CDR3 regions were amplified from genomic DNA by means of the immunoSEQ Assay, a bias-controlled multiplex PCR. In the paper's pipeline: Within the assay, amplification of reference gene primers was used to estimate how many nucleated cells each sample contained. To quantify the absolute abundance of each unique TCRbeta CDR3 rearrangement, sequence reads were collapsed and filtered. Productive Simpson clonality was computed per sample as the square root of Simpson's diversity index over productive rearrangements. TCRdb obtained this table from immuneACCESS and retained in-frame rearrangements with V and J assigned. These tables miss some clones; where compared with another copy, unresolved V genes account for less than half of the shortfall, and the remainder is unexplained. V, J and clone size reflect that table, while D and trimming were determined from the DNA. This sample holds a few hundred thousand clones; nearly 90% were observed only once. The ten most abundant clones make up less than 3.5% of the sample.

Looking up the germline V gene yields CDR1 SNHLY and CDR2 FYNNEI. V and J lose 6 bases and 4 bases, and a span of 10 bases separates them. Including cysteine and phenylalanine, the CDR3 has 13 amino acids. The entry retains the CDR3 DNA only, 39 bases that are in frame from base 1. The chain couples TRBV2 to TRBJ1-3; perhaps TRBD1 is the D gene, with 6 bases matching. The clonotype comes from a woman between 50 and 59 years old who had been exposed to COVID-19. Sequencing was carried out using PBMCs or T cells enriched from blood (not recorded which). The DNA is TGTGCCAGCAGGGGGGCCTCAGGAAACACCATATATTTT. It codes for CASRGASGNTIYF.